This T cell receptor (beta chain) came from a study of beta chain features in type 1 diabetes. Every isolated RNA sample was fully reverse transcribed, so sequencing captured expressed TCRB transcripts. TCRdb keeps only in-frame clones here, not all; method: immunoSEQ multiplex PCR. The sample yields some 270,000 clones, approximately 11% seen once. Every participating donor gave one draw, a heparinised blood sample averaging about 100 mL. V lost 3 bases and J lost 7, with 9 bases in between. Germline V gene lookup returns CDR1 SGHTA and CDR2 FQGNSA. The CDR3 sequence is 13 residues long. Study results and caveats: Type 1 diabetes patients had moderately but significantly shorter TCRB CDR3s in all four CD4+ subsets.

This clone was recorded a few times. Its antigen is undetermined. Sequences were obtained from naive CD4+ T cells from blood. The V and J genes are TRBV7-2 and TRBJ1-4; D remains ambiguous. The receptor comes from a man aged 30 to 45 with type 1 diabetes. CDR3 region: CASSLVHIEKLFF. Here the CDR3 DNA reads TGTGCCAGCAGCTTGGTACACATTGAAAAACTGTTTTTT. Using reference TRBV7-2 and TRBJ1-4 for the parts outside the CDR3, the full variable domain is GAGVSQSPSNKVTEKGKDVELRCDPISGHTALYWYRQSLGQGLEFLIYFQGNSAPDKSGLPSDRFSAERTGGSVSTLTIQRTQQEDSAVYLCASSLVHIEKLFFGSGTQLSVL.